This TCR beta chain comes out of a study of shared clonotypes between healthy human individuals. Study conclusions and caveats: Rarefaction gave evidence that sorted-subset sequencing remained incomplete despite large depth.

TCRdb keeps only in-frame clones here, not all; method: immunoSEQ multiplex PCR. This table holds approximately 2,000,000 clones, 85% to 95% found once. Only a few counts were recorded for this clone. Its antigen is undetermined. The junction shows a germline mismatch at one end, possibly a read error. The CDR3 length is 12 residues. In germline, CDR1 is SGHTA, CDR2 FQGNSA. CD45RO-negative CD8 cells positively selected for CCR7 made up the naive population, which excluded terminally differentiated effector memory CD45RA+ cells. All participating donors were Caucasian adults from Nashville, Tennessee. V is TRBV7-2 and J is TRBJ2-7; 13 nucleotides align to TRBD2. This sequence originates from a man aged 18-30 years in good health. Some clones in this sample may be carry-over from other donors' samples. The sample consisted of naive CD8+ T cells from PBMCs. The CDR3, as DNA: TGTGCCAGCAGCTTTGGGACTAGCGGGACTACATTC. This translates into CASSFGTSGTTF. Full variable domain (missing parts from reference TRBV7-2 and TRBJ2-7): GAGVSQSPSNKVTEKGKDVELRCDPISGHTALYWYRQSLGQGLEFLIYFQGNSAPDKSGLPSDRFSAERTGGSVSTLTIQRTQQEDSAVYLCASSFGTSGTTFGPGTRLTVT.